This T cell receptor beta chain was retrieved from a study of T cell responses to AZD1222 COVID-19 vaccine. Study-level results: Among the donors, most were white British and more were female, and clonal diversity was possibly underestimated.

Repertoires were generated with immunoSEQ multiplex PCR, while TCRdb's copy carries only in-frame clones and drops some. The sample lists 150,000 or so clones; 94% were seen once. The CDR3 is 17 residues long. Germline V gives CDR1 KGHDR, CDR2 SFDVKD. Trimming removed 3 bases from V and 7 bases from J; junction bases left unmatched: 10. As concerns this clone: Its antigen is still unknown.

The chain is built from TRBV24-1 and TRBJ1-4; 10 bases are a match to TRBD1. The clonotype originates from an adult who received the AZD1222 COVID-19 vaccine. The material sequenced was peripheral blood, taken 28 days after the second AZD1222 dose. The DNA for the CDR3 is TGTGCCACCAGTGATACCCCGGGACAGGGGACAGGTGAAAAACTGTTTTTT. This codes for CATSDTPGQGTGEKLFF.